Detailed here is one T cell receptor (beta chain). This clonotype was seen a handful of times. The target of this receptor is not known. One base away there is no much larger clone; base qualities are not given. The roughly 38 donors, aged roughly 6 to 95 years, were systemically healthy Caucasian individuals from Russia. About 9.8 milliliters of peripheral blood were drawn from each donor into EDTA-treated Vacutainer tubes. Ficoll-Paque density-gradient centrifugation was used to isolate PBMCs, with at least 6.5 million per sample. Total RNA, at least 6 micrograms per sample, was extracted from PBMCs with Trizol reagent. For every donor, an aliquot of PBMCs went through flow cytometry to measure the percentages of naive CD45RAhigh/CD27high T cells. This specimen belongs to a study of blood T cells in healthy people across ages (dated by TCRdb to between 2014 and 2017). Study-wide context: In model experiments, template switching captured about one uniquely barcoded TCR beta cDNA molecule for every two T cells. To track age-related changes in TCR beta repertoire diversity, the study relied on deep sequencing normalized with unique cDNA molecular identifiers. Four age groups were formed from the donors: young (average roughly 15 years), middle-aged (around 37), aged (62) and long-lived (around 82). To avoid experimental bias, donors of different ages were randomly spread across the sequencing lanes. For two donors (one aged 18 to 30 and one aged 80 or older), the study analyzed two additional independent replicas of 1 million unique cDNA reads from the same blood draw. Broad study findings and their caveats: Donor CMV infection status was unknown, potentially confounding age-related changes in expanded clonotypes. The percentage of naive T cells measured by flow cytometry correlated strongly with observed TCR beta diversity. Conclusive comparison of naive and antigen-experienced compartments was prevented by the profiling of bulk unsorted PBMCs. Observed TCR beta diversity per million T cells fell roughly linearly with age, and a significant reduction was already apparent by age roughly 40. Estimates of total diversity based on one million sequenced T cells were considered lower bounds and underestimates. Compared with the aged group, the long-lived group had more naive CD4+ T cells, fewer expanded clones and increased TCR diversity, a pattern suggesting age selection.

The junction shows trimming of 6 bases on V and 5 bases on J, and the gene matches do not reach 12 bases of it. The CDR3 measures 14 amino acids from cysteine to phenylalanine. Only the CDR3 region is kept as DNA, spanning 42 bases read in frame from base 1. The germline V gene supplies CDR1 SQVTM and CDR2 ANQGSEA. The method behind the library was 5' RACE. TCRdb lists the instrument as Illumina HiSeq 2500. The second PCR ran for roughly 6 to 11 cycles and used a J-beta primer mix along with a sample-barcoded 5' primer. A template-switch 5' adaptor carrying 12 random nucleotides introduced a unique molecular identifier onto each TCR beta cDNA molecule. At least 2.5 million CDR3-containing paired-end reads were obtained from each sample. The Mint cDNA synthesis kit, primed by a TRBC-specific oligonucleotide, was used to synthesize first-strand cDNA from all RNA. After uracil-DNA glycosylase treatment, a first 18-cycle PCR used universal primers M1SS and BC2_uni_R on all cDNA. The paper's data handling went like this. For normalization, 1 million high-quality reads, each with a distinct molecular identifier, were randomly selected from each sample. Reads with shared molecular identifiers were discarded instead of being binned into consensus sequences. MiTCR, set to a Q25 quality threshold and the strictest error-elimination algorithm, was used for CDR3 identification, clonotype clustering and error correction. A nonparametric unseen species model with Euler transformation was used to estimate a lower bound on total TCR beta diversity. TCRdb took the public reads, trimmed them with fastp at Q25, ran MiXCR for clone calling and kept in-frame beta chains. Rows are combined by CDR3 protein, so each entry shows the most common genes and DNA. The V and J calls and clone size come from TCRdb's table, not from the authors' own analysis. The sample contains about 1.8 million distinct CDR3 sequences, 49% of them found a single time. Over 2% of the sample rests with the top ten.

The sequence came from a woman aged 40 to 50 in good health. Recombination joined TRBV29-1 with TRBJ2-5; TRBD1 agrees with 7 junctional bases. The sequencing sample was made of blood. The CDR3 protein sequence reads: CSVDTTGLRETQYF. At the DNA level, the sequence is TGCAGCGTGGACACGACAGGGTTAAGGGAGACCCAGTACTTC.